The TCR beta chain under discussion was sequenced for a study of blood T cell repertoires in COVID-19. For the study at large: COVID-19 samples collected from the United States, Italy and Spain covered acute and convalescent phases.

V lost 5 bases and J 0 bases, leaving 7 bases between the germline ends. The germline CDR1 and CDR2 sequences are GTSNPN and SVGIG (reference sequence). This CDR3 has 12 amino acids. In the study's own analysis: Estimation of nucleated cell counts relied on the amplification of reference gene primers. Sequenced by immunoSEQ multiplex PCR; TCRdb stores in-frame clones only, minus some. V and J calls and clone size come straight from that table; D and trimming were deduced from the DNA. This sample has 150,000 to 200,000 clones; 80% to 95% occur once, and the top ten carry just under 2%. This clonotype was obtained from a woman aged 55-75 years with COVID-19, enrolled during active disease. What was sequenced was peripheral blood. The chain joins TRBV30 to TRBJ1-2; D gene ambiguous. CDR3 in DNA: TGTGCCTGGGGTACAGCTAACTATGGCTACACCTTC. It translates to CAWGTANYGYTF.